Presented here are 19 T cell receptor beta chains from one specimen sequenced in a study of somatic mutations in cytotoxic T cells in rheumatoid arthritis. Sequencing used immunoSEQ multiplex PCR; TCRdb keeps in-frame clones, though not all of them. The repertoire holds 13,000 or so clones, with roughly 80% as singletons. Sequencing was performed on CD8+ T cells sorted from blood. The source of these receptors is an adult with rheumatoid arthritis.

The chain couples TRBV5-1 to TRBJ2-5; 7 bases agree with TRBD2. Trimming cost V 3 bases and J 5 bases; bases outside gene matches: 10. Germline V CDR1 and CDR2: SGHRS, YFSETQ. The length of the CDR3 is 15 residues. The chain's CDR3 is CASSWGGGFGETQYF. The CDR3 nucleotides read TGCGCCAGCAGCTGGGGCGGGGGTTTCGGGGAGACCCAGTACTTC. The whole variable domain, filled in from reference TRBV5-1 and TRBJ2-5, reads KAGVTQTPRYLIKTRGQQVTLSCSPISGHRSVSWYQQTPGQGLQFLFEYFSETQRNKGNFPGRFSGRQFSNSRSEMNVSTLELGDSALYLCASSWGGGFGETQYFGPGTRLLVL.

The CDR3 nucleotides are TGTGCCAGCAGCTCCGAACACCTGGGGGGTTCCTACAATGAGCAGTTCTTC. Translating gives CASSSEHLGGSYNEQFF. V is TRBV5-5 and J is TRBJ2-1; TRBD2 is a possible D gene (6 bases). Germline CDR1 SGHKS, CDR2 YYEKEE (reference sequence). V dropped 3 bases and J dropped 1 base, with 17 bases sitting between them. This CDR3 spans 17 amino acids.

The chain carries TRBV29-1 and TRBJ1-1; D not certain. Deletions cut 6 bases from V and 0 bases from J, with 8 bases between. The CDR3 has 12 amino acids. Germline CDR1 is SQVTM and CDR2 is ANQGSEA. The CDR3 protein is CSVARMNTEAFF. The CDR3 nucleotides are TGCAGCGTGGCAAGGATGAACACTGAAGCTTTCTTT.

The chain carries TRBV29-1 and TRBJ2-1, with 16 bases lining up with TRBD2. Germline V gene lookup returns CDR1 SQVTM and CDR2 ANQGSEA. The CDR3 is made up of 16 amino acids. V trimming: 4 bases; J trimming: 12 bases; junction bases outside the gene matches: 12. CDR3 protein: CSVVGTSGRAGNWQFF. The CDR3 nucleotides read TGCAGCGTTGTGGGGACTAGCGGGAGGGCCGGGAATTGGCAGTTCTTC.

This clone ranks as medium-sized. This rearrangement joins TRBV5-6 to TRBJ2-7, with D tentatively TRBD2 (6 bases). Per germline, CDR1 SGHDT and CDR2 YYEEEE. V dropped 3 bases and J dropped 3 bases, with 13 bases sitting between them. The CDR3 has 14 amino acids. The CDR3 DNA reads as TGTGCCAGCAGCTCTAACCCGGGGGACTACGAGCAGTACTTC. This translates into CASSSNPGDYEQYF.

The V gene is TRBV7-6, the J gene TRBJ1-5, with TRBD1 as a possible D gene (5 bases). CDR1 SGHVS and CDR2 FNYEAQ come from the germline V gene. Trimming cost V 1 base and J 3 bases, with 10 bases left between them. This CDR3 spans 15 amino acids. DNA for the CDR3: TGTGCCAGCAGCTTAGGGGTAGGGGCCAATCAGCCCCAGCATTTT. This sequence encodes CASSLGVGANQPQHF.

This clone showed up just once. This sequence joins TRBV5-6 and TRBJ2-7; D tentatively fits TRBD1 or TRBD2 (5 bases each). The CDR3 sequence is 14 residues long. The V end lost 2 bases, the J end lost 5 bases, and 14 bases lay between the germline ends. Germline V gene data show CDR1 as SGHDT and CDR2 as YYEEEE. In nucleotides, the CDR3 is TGTGCCAGCAGCTTCTACGGGGTAGGGGACGAGCAGTACTTC. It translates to CASSFYGVGDEQYF.

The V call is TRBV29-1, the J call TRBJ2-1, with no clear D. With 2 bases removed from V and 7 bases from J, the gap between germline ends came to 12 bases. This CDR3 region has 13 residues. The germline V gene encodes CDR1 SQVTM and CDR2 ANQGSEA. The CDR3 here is CSVESRGVNEQFF. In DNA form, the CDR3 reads TGCAGCGTTGAATCGAGAGGAGTAAATGAGCAGTTCTTC.

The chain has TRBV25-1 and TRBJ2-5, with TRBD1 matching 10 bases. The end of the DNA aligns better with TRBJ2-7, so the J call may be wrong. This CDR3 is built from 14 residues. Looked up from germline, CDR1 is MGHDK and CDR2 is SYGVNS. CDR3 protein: CASLPDRGRNEQYF. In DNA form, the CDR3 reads TGTGCCAGCTTACCGGACAGGGGGAGGAACGAGCAGTACTTC.

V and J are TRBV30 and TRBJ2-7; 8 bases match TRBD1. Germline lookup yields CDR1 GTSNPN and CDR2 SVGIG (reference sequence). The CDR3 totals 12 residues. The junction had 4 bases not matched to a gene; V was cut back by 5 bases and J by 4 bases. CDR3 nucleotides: TGTGCCTGGGGACAGGGTGAATACGAGCAGTACTTC. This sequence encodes CAWGQGEYEQYF.

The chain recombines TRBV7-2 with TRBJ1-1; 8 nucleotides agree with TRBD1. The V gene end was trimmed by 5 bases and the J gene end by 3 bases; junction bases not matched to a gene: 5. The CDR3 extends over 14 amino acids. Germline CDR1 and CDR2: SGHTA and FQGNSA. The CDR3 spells CASSPDRDYTEAFF. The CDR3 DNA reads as TGTGCCAGCAGCCCGGACAGGGATTACACTGAAGCTTTCTTT.

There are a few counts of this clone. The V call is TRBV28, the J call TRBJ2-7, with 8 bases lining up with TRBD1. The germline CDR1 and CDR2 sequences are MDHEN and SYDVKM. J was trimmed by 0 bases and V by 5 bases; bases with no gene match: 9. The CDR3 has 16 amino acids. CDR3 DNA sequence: TGTGCCAGCAGTACAACGCGACAGGGGCCCTCCTACGAGCAGTACTTC. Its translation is CASSTTRQGPSYEQYF. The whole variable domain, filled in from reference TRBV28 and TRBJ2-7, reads DVKVTQSSRYLVKRTGEKVFLECVQDMDHENMFWYRQDPGLGLRLIYFSYDVKMKEKGDIPEGYSVSREKKERFSLILESASTNQTSMYLCASSTTRQGPSYEQYFGPGTRLTVT.

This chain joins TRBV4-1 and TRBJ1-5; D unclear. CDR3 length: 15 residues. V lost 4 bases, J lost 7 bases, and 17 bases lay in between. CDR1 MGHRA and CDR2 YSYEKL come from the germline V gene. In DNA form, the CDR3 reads TGCGCCAGCAGCCCAAGACACGGTACAGACCAGCCCCAGCATTTT. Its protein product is CASSPRHGTDQPQHF.

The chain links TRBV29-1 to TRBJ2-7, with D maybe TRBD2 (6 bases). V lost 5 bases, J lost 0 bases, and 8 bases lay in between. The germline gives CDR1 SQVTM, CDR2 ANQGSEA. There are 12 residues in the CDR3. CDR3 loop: CSVIGSSYEQYF. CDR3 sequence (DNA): TGCAGCGTTATCGGGAGCTCCTACGAGCAGTACTTC.

This CDR3 is CASSPGTGIEQFF. The DNA of the CDR3 is TGCGCCAGCAGCCCCGGGACAGGGATTGAGCAGTTCTTC. The chain couples TRBV4-1 to TRBJ2-1, with TRBD1 matching 9 bases. CDR1 and CDR2 from the germline V gene are MGHRA and YSYEKL. There are 13 residues in the CDR3. J was trimmed by 9 bases and V by 4 bases; bases with no gene match: 4.

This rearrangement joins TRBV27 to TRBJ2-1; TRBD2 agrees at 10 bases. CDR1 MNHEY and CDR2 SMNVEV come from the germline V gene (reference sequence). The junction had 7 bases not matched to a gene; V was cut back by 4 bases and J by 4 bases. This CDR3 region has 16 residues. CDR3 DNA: TGTGCCAGCAGTTGGCTAGCGGGAGATGGGTACAATGAGCAGTTCTTC. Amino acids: CASSWLAGDGYNEQFF.

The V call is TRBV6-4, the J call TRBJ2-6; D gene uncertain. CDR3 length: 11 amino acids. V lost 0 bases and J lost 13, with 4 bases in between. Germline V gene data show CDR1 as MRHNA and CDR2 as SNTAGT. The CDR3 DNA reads TGTGCCAGCAGTGACTCGGGAGTCCTGACTTTC. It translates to CASSDSGVLTF.

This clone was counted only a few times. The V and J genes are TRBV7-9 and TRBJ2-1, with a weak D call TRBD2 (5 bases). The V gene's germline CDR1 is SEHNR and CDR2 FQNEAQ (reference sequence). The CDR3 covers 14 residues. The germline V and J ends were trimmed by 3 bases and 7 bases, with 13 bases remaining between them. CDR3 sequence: CASSFPLGGNEQFF. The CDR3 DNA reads TGTGCCAGCAGCTTCCCCCTAGGAGGTAATGAGCAGTTCTTC.

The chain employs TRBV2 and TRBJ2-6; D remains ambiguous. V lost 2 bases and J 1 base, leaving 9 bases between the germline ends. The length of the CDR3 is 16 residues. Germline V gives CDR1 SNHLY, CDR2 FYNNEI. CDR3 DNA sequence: TGTGCCAGCAGTGAACCGACCCGATCTGGGGCCAACGTCCTGACTTTC. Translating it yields CASSEPTRSGANVLTF.